Listed here are 23 T cell receptor beta chains from one sample, sequenced in a study of T-cell reconstitution after alpha-beta-depleted transplantation in children. Preparation of the TCRbeta library involved a method that used unique molecular identifiers. MiXCR, applied by TCRdb to the PCR reads, yields one record per CDR3 protein. The table has a few hundred thousand distinct CDR3 sequences, about 18% seen once; the top ten hold 3% to 3.5%. This specimen was PBMCs from the stem cell graft donor, taken from the stem cell graft. The receptors were gathered from a human donor who donated a stem cell graft to a child with acute lymphoblastic leukemia.

V is TRBV27 and J is TRBJ2-1; D is undetermined. The V and J ends lost 4 bases and 9 bases respectively, with 7 bases between them. CDR1 MNHEY and CDR2 SMNVEV come from the germline V gene (reference sequence). The CDR3 spans 11 residues. In DNA form, the CDR3 reads TGTGCCAGCAGTTCCACCCCTGAGCAGTTCTTC. Translation gives CASSSTPEQFF.

This clonotype showed up just a few times. The V call is TRBV7-8, the J call TRBJ2-7; TRBD1 or TRBD2 may be the D gene (6 bases each). This CDR3 spans 16 amino acids. CDR1 is SGHVS, CDR2 FQNEAQ, per germline. V lost 4 bases, J lost 5 bases, and 21 bases lay in between. The CDR3 DNA reads as TGTGCCAGCAGCTCTGCCGGGGGCAGGGTGCGGCACGAGCAGTACTTC. Protein: CASSSAGGRVRHEQYF.

This rearrangement joins TRBV5-1 to TRBJ2-3; 12 nucleotides match TRBD2. The CDR3 runs 19 residues. V gave up 6 bases and J gave up 0 bases; unmatched junction bases: 14. Germline-derived CDR1 and CDR2 are SGHRS and YFSETQ. The CDR3 is CASTTFGLAGPLSTDTQYF. DNA for the CDR3: TGCGCCAGCACCACCTTTGGACTAGCGGGACCTCTTAGCACAGATACGCAGTATTTT.

Many counts were recorded for this clonotype. The J gene is TRBJ1-2, the V gene TRBV12-3 or TRBV12-4; D gene uncertain. This CDR3 comprises 14 residues. Trimming pared 6 bases from V and 5 bases from J, leaving 16 bases between. CDR3: CASSPLRTGYGYTF. The CDR3 bases are TGTGCCAGCAGCCCGCTTCGGACGGGGTATGGCTACACCTTC.

This clonotype was seen a few times. This chain connects TRBV12-3 or TRBV12-4 to TRBJ2-1; the match to TRBD1 covers 7 bases. The CDR3 loop spans 15 amino acids. V gave up 7 bases and J gave up 2 bases; unmatched junction bases: 8. The CDR3 nucleotides read TGTGCCAGCACTCAATTGACAGGGCCCTACAATGAGCAGTTCTTC. This gives the protein CASTQLTGPYNEQFF.

The CDR3 loop reads CASSPPGAGGANTEAFF. As DNA, the CDR3 is TGTGCCAGCTCACCACCAGGTGCAGGGGGCGCAAACACTGAAGCTTTCTTT. The chain has TRBV18 and TRBJ1-1; 8 nucleotides match TRBD1. The CDR3 has 17 residues. Germline V gene sequence: CDR1 KGHSH, CDR2 LQKENI. The trim removed 0 bases at V and 2 bases at J, leaving 8 bases unmatched.

This clonotype was counted between two and nine times. The chain combines TRBV29-1 with TRBJ2-1, with 7 bases matching TRBD1. Per the germline V gene, CDR1 is SQVTM and CDR2 is ANQGSEA. V trimming: 3 bases; J trimming: 16 bases; junction bases outside the gene matches: 6. The CDR3 runs 10 residues. CDR3 nucleotide sequence: TGCAGCGTTGAGGGGACAGCCCTATTCTTC. Translating gives CSVEGTALFF.

The chain has TRBV14 and TRBJ1-1; D remains ambiguous. The CDR3 consists of 13 residues. Trimming took 0 bases from V and 4 from J, leaving 6 bases between them. Germline assignment: CDR1 SGHDN and CDR2 FVKESK. CDR3 region: CASSQEWSTEAFF. CDR3 nucleotides: TGTGCCAGCAGCCAAGAGTGGTCCACTGAAGCTTTCTTT.

This clonotype was observed a few times. The chain couples TRBV4-2 to TRBJ1-1, with TRBD1 as a possible D gene (5 bases). The CDR3 runs to 17 residues. The ends were cut back, 4 bases at V and 0 bases at J, with 18 bases in the middle. Per the germline V gene, CDR1 is LGHNA and CDR2 is YNFKEQ. For the CDR3, the DNA is TGTGCCAGCAGCCCCCGAGGAGGGGCTGACATGAACACTGAAGCTTTCTTT. Its protein is CASSPRGGADMNTEAFF.

The V gene is TRBV9, the J gene TRBJ2-7; TRBD2 matches 8 bases. There are 15 residues in the CDR3. CDR1 SGDLS and CDR2 YYNGEE come from the germline V gene. V trimming: 2 bases; J trimming: 5 bases; junction bases outside the gene matches: 9. Here the CDR3 DNA reads TGTGCCAGCAGCGTGGGAGAGCGGGAGCATAACGAGCAGTACTTC. It codes for CASSVGEREHNEQYF. The full variable domain, in which reference TRBV9 and TRBJ2-7 provide the parts outside the CDR3, is DSGVTQTPKHLITATGQRVTLRCSPRSGDLSVYWYQQSLDQGLQFLIQYYNGEERAKGNILERFSAQQFPDLHSELNLSSLELGDSALYFCASSVGEREHNEQYFGPGTRLTVT.

The rearrangement joins TRBV7-9 to TRBJ2-1; TRBD1 matches at 7 bases. Per the germline V gene, CDR1 is SEHNR and CDR2 is FQNEAQ (reference sequence). V gave up 2 bases and J gave up 4 bases; unmatched junction bases: 5. The CDR3 covers 15 residues. In DNA form, the CDR3 reads TGTGCCAGCAGCTTATCCCAGGGGGAGTACAATGAGCAGTTCTTC. Protein: CASSLSQGEYNEQFF.

The chain couples TRBV7-9 to TRBJ2-5; 11 bases agree with TRBD1. Trimming removed 5 bases from V and 4 bases from J; junction bases left unmatched: 9. Germline-derived CDR1 and CDR2 are SEHNR and FQNEAQ (reference sequence). This CDR3 has 16 residues. CDR3 DNA sequence: TGTGCCAGCAGCCCCGCCGGGACAGGGGGGCCAGAGACCCAGTACTTC. This sequence encodes CASSPAGTGGPETQYF.

This chain connects TRBV10-3 to TRBJ1-6, with D tentatively TRBD1 (5 bases). This CDR3 comprises 15 residues. Per the germline V gene, CDR1 is ENHRY and CDR2 is SYGVKD. Trimming cost V 7 bases and J 0 bases, with 10 bases left between them. The CDR3, as DNA: TGTGCCATCAAACCAGGGAGCTCCTATAATTCACCCCTCCACTTT. Translating it yields CAIKPGSSYNSPLHF.

The chain combines TRBV20-1 with TRBJ2-1; D may match TRBD1 or TRBD2 (5 bases each). V was clipped by 0 bases and J by 2 bases, with 11 bases between them. Germline CDR1 and CDR2: DFQATT and SNEGSKA (reference sequence). The CDR3 contains 15 residues. This CDR3 is CSARDPRDPYNEQFF. The CDR3 region has the DNA TGCAGTGCTAGAGATCCCCGGGACCCCTACAATGAGCAGTTCTTC.

This clonotype has a handful of counts. J is TRBJ1-2 and V is TRBV20-1; 7 bases are shared with TRBD1. CDR3 length: 16 residues. The junction had 16 bases not matched to a gene; V was cut back by 5 bases and J by 4 bases. CDR1 and CDR2 from the germline V gene are DFQATT and SNEGSKA (reference sequence). CDR3 DNA: TGCAGTGCTGCCCTTCTGGACAGGAAGTCCCCCTATGGCTACACCTTC. Protein: CSAALLDRKSPYGYTF.

V usage is TRBV5-1 and J usage is TRBJ1-1; unclear D gene. Germline V gene sequence: CDR1 SGHRS, CDR2 YFSETQ. Trimming left V 5 bases short and J 0 bases short, with 11 bases between. The CDR3 spans 14 residues. The CDR3 loop is CASRIGRMNTEAFF. CDR3 nucleotides: TGCGCCAGCAGAATTGGCAGAATGAACACTGAAGCTTTCTTT.

V and J are TRBV3-1 and TRBJ2-7, with D possibly being TRBD2 (6 bases). The CDR3 has 14 residues. Germline lookup yields CDR1 LGHDT and CDR2 YNNKEL (reference sequence). Trimming removed 4 bases at V and 3 bases at J, with 13 bases between. The CDR3 here is CASSPGTGLYEQYF. CDR3 DNA: TGTGCCAGCAGCCCCGGGACTGGCCTCTACGAGCAGTACTTC.

The chain joins TRBV5-1 to TRBJ2-5; tentative D call: TRBD2 (5 bases). The CDR3 consists of 16 residues. Germline CDR1 reads SGHRS; CDR2 reads YFSETQ. The V and J ends lost 4 bases and 0 bases respectively, with 16 bases between them. DNA of the CDR3: TGCGCCAGCAGCCCTCTGAGGGCCGGGAACCAAGAGACCCAGTACTTC. Its translation is CASSPLRAGNQETQYF.

The chain is built from TRBV4-1 and TRBJ1-1; the D gene is possibly TRBD1 (6 bases). The CDR3 totals 15 residues. V was trimmed by 0 bases and J by 4 bases, leaving 12 bases between them. Germline V gene lookup returns CDR1 MGHRA and CDR2 YSYEKL. The CDR3 DNA is TGCGCCAGCAGCCAAGAGGTACAGGGTGGCACTGAAGCTTTCTTT. Amino acids: CASSQEVQGGTEAFF.

In its sample, this clonotype was seen a few times. The chain has TRBV18 and TRBJ2-6; D not resolved. Germline V gene lookup returns CDR1 KGHSH and CDR2 LQKENI. The V gene lost 2 bases and the J gene lost 0 bases, with 8 bases spanning the gap. The CDR3 is 16 amino acids. The CDR3 coding sequence is TGTGCCAGCTCACCAAGAACAGCCTCTGGGGCCAACGTCCTGACTTTC. Protein: CASSPRTASGANVLTF.

V gene TRBV9 combines with J gene TRBJ2-3; 8 nucleotides agree with TRBD2. The CDR3 loop spans 16 amino acids. Germline CDR1 and CDR2: SGDLS and YYNGEE. J lost 1 base, V lost 3 bases, and 7 bases had no gene match. The CDR3 region has the DNA TGTGCCAGCAGCGGATACACGACTAGCGGCACAGATACGCAGTATTTT. It yields the protein CASSGYTTSGTDTQYF.

The chain joins TRBV29-1 to TRBJ2-7; 8 bases are a match to TRBD1. From germline, CDR1 is SQVTM and CDR2 ANQGSEA. With V trimmed by 4 bases and J by 0 bases, 5 bases remained unmatched. This CDR3 region has 14 residues. The CDR3 DNA reads as TGCAGCGTTGGGGGGACAGGACGCTCCTACGAGCAGTACTTC. The encoded protein is CSVGGTGRSYEQYF.

This clonotype showed up just a few times. The chain employs TRBV21-1 and TRBJ1-1; the D call in the table, TRBD1, was not verified against the DNA. TRBV21-1 represents a pseudogene. CDR3 length: 14 amino acids. The CDR3 DNA follows: TGTGCCAGCAGCGTACGGGACGGGAACACTGAAGCTTTCTTT. Protein: CASSVRDGNTEAFF.